These 17 T cell receptor beta chains originate from one sample sequenced in a study of T cell responses to AZD1222 COVID-19 vaccine. The protocol was immunoSEQ multiplex PCR, while the TCRdb copy is restricted to in-frame clones and leaves out a portion. Of about 150,000 clones in the sample, approximately 85% were seen once. Sequenced material: peripheral blood, taken on day 0 of MenACWY control vaccination. The receptors stem from an adult in good health.

The rearrangement joins TRBV6-5 to TRBJ1-5; 12 positions agree with TRBD1. CDR3 size: 14 residues. The V gene's germline CDR1 is MNHEY and CDR2 SVGAGI. V lost 6 bases, J lost 6 bases, and 3 bases stayed unmatched. This chain's CDR3 is CASRGQGASQPQHF. In nucleotides, the CDR3 is TGTGCCAGCAGGGGACAGGGGGCATCTCAGCCCCAGCATTTT.

The chain combines TRBV5-1 with TRBJ2-1; tentatively, D is TRBD1 or TRBD2 (5 bases each). The CDR3 totals 15 residues. The germline CDR1 and CDR2 sequences are SGHRS and YFSETQ. V lost 1 base and J lost 9, with 17 bases in between. The CDR3 protein is CASSLPGTVSVEQFF. In nucleotides, the CDR3 is TGCGCCAGCAGCTTGCCAGGGACGGTGTCGGTTGAGCAGTTCTTC.

This sequence joins TRBV18 and TRBJ2-1, with 7 bases fitting TRBD2. With V trimmed by 1 base and J by 2 bases, 5 bases remained unmatched. Germline V gives CDR1 KGHSH, CDR2 LQKENI. The CDR3 contains 16 residues. CDR3 DNA: TGTGCCAGCTCACCACAAGCCGGGACTACCTACAATGAGCAGTTCTTC. It yields the protein CASSPQAGTTYNEQFF.

This clone was picked up a small number of times. V gene TRBV5-1 combines with J gene TRBJ2-1; D might be TRBD1 or TRBD2, each matching 6 bases. V gave up 0 bases and J gave up 7 bases, with 14 bases separating them. CDR1 SGHRS and CDR2 YFSETQ come from the germline V gene. This CDR3 is built from 15 residues. The CDR3 DNA reads as TGCGCCAGCAGCTTGGGGCCAGGGGAGGCGAATGAGCAGTTCTTC. It encodes CASSLGPGEANEQFF.

This clone has a single count. The chain links TRBV19 to TRBJ1-1; 7 nucleotides match TRBD1. CDR3 length: 14 residues. Trimming cost V 6 bases and J 2 bases; bases outside gene matches: 6. The germline V gene encodes CDR1 LNHDA and CDR2 SQIVND (reference sequence). Here the CDR3 DNA reads TGTGCCAGTAGCCTTGGGACAGTCAACACTGAAGCTTTCTTT. Encoded protein: CASSLGTVNTEAFF.

This chain uses TRBV27 with TRBJ2-1; no firm D call. Germline V gives CDR1 MNHEY, CDR2 SMNVEV (reference sequence). Trimming took off 3 bases at V and 7 bases at J, with 10 bases between the two ends. The CDR3 is 13 amino acids. The CDR3 nucleotides are TGTGCCAGCAGTTTTGCGGTGAGGAATGAGCAGTTCTTC. Its protein product is CASSFAVRNEQFF.

This chain's CDR3 is CASSPEMAVGGELFF. The CDR3 DNA follows: TGCGCCAGCAGCCCGGAGATGGCGGTGGGCGGGGAGCTGTTTTTT. The rearrangement joins TRBV5-1 to TRBJ2-2; no clear D. Per the germline V gene, CDR1 is SGHRS and CDR2 is YFSETQ. Trimming removed 4 bases at V and 7 bases at J, with 17 bases between. This CDR3 has 15 residues.

The chain carries TRBV19 and TRBJ1-2; D gene unclear. This CDR3 is built from 12 residues. CDR1 LNHDA and CDR2 SQIVND come from the germline V gene (reference sequence). Between the trimmed V and J ends, which lost 2 bases and 5 bases, there was a span of 6 bases. This chain's CDR3 is CASSILGYGYTF. CDR3 sequence (DNA): TGTGCCAGTAGTATACTTGGATATGGCTACACCTTC.

This rearrangement joins TRBV3-1 (or the pseudogene TRBV3-2) to TRBJ2-5; 12 bases match TRBD2. J lost 2 bases, V lost 1 base, and 2 bases had no gene match. Per germline, CDR1 LGHDT and CDR2 YNNKEL (reference sequence). The CDR3 extends over 16 amino acids. The CDR3 DNA sequence: TGTGCCAGCAGCCAAGCTAGCGGGGGGGTACAAGAGACCCAGTACTTC. Encoded protein: CASSQASGGVQETQYF.

The chain couples TRBV5-1 to TRBJ1-3; a weak D match, TRBD1 (6 bases). V gave up 1 base and J gave up 8 bases, with 10 bases separating them. Germline V gives CDR1 SGHRS, CDR2 YFSETQ. The CDR3 covers 13 residues. The DNA for the CDR3 is TGCGCCAGCAGCTTGACAGGGATACACACCATATATTTT. Protein product: CASSLTGIHTIYF.

The chain is built from TRBV7-2 and TRBJ2-1; 12 bases agree with TRBD2. In germline, CDR1 is SGHTA, CDR2 FQGNSA. The CDR3 sequence is 16 residues long. The V gene end was trimmed by 4 bases and the J gene end by 4 bases; junction bases not matched to a gene: 5. CDR3 sequence reads: CASSSRLAGAYNEQFF. Here the CDR3 DNA reads TGTGCCAGCAGCTCGCGACTAGCGGGGGCTTACAATGAGCAGTTCTTC.

The chain couples TRBV7-8 to TRBJ2-3, with 12 bases matching TRBD2. Germline CDR1 and CDR2: SGHVS and FQNEAQ. The CDR3 contains 17 residues. J was trimmed by 6 bases and V by 0 bases; bases with no gene match: 7. The CDR3 bases are TGTGCCAGCAGCTTAGCCCTCCTAGCGGGGGGGGTGGATACGCAGTATTTT. Translating it yields CASSLALLAGGVDTQYF. Full variable domain (rest looked up from reference TRBV7-8 and TRBJ2-3): GAGVSQSPRYKVAKRGQDVALRCDPISGHVSLFWYQQALGQGPEFLTYFQNEAQLDKSGLPSDRFFAERPEGSVSTLKIQRTQQEDSAVYLCASSLALLAGGVDTQYFGPGTRLTVL.

The J gene is TRBJ1-6, the V gene TRBV7-9; D remains unclear. The CDR3 is 14 residues long. Germline V gives CDR1 SEHNR, CDR2 FQNEAQ (reference sequence). V was pared by 1 base and J by 4 bases, with 5 bases between. CDR3 sequence: CASSLDRYNSPLHF. The CDR3, as DNA: TGTGCCAGCAGCTTAGACAGATATAATTCACCCCTCCACTTT.

The chain links TRBV2 to TRBJ2-3; D uncertain. With 1 base removed from V and 0 bases from J, the gap between germline ends came to 5 bases. The CDR3 runs to 14 residues. Per the germline V gene, CDR1 is SNHLY and CDR2 is FYNNEI. The CDR3 DNA follows: TGTGCCAGCAGTGAAGGCCTTAGCACAGATACGCAGTATTTT. Protein product: CASSEGLSTDTQYF.

This clone was found once. V is TRBV19 and J is TRBJ2-2; D unclear. CDR1 and CDR2 (germline): LNHDA, SQIVND (reference sequence). This CDR3 is 13 amino acids long. V was cut by 4 bases and J by 6 bases, with 9 bases left in between. DNA for the CDR3: TGTGCCAGTAGTACGTCCGCCGCCGGGGAGCTGTTTTTT. Translating it yields CASSTSAAGELFF.

Concerning this clone: An end of the junction differs from the germline gene, which may be a read error. The J gene is TRBJ2-3, the V gene TRBV28, with 11 bases matching TRBD2. The V gene's germline CDR1 is MDHEN and CDR2 SYDVKM. CDR3 length: 11 residues. The CDR3 nucleotides are TGTGCCAGCAGTTTGGGACTAGCGGCACTTTTT. Translated: CASSLGLAALF. Drawing the rest from reference TRBV28 and TRBJ2-3, the complete variable domain is DVKVTQSSRYLVKRTGEKVFLECVQDMDHENMFWYRQDPGLGLRLIYFSYDVKMKEKGDIPEGYSVSREKKERFSLILESASTNQTSMYLCASSLGLAALFGPGTRLTVL.

This sequence joins TRBV2 and TRBJ2-5; a possible D gene is TRBD2 (5 bases). The ends were cut back, 2 bases at V and 2 bases at J, with 9 bases in the middle. CDR1 SNHLY and CDR2 FYNNEI come from the germline V gene. This CDR3 spans 14 amino acids. CDR3 nucleotides: TGTGCCAGCAGTGAAAGCGGAGCACAAGAGACCCAGTACTTC. Its translation: CASSESGAQETQYF.